This T cell receptor beta chain was captured by sequencing in a study of blood T cell repertoires in COVID-19. Assay used: immunoSEQ multiplex PCR; TCRdb lists only in-frame clones, some missing. The sample holds around 400,000 clones, roughly four fifths seen once. Trimming removed 2 bases at V and 6 bases at J, with 13 bases between. Germline V gene data show CDR1 as SGHAT and CDR2 as FQNNGV. The CDR3 consists of 14 residues. The sequence was obtained from a woman in her forties or fifties who had recovered from COVID-19. The sequenced material came from PBMCs or T cells enriched from blood (not recorded which). V usage is TRBV11-2 and J usage is TRBJ1-1, with D possibly TRBD1 on 5 matching bases. The chain's CDR3 is CASSLQGGLAEAFF. In nucleotides, the CDR3 is TGTGCCAGCAGCTTACAGGGTGGTCTGGCTGAAGCTTTCTTT.